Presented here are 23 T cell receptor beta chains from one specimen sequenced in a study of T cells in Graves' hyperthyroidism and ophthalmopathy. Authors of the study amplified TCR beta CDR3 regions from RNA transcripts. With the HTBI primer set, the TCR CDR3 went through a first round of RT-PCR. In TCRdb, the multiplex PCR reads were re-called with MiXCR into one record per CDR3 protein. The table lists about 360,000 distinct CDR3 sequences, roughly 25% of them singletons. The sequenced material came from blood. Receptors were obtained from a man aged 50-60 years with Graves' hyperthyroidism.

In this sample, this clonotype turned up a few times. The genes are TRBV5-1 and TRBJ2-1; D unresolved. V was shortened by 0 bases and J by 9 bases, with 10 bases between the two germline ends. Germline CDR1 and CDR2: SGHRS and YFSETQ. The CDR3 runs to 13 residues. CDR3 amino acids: CASSLAPSREQFF. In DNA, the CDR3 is TGCGCCAGCAGCTTGGCTCCTAGTCGTGAGCAGTTCTTC. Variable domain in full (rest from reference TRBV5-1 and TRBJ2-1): KAGVTQTPRYLIKTRGQQVTLSCSPISGHRSVSWYQQTPGQGLQFLFEYFSETQRNKGNFPGRFSGRQFSNSRSEMNVSTLELGDSALYLCASSLAPSREQFFGPGTRLTVL.

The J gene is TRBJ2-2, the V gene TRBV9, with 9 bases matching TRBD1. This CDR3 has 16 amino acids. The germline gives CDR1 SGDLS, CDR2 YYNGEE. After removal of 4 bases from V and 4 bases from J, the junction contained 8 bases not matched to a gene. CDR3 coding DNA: TGTGCCAGCAGCCCACCGGGACAGGGCCTCACCGGGGAGCTGTTTTTT. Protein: CASSPPGQGLTGELFF. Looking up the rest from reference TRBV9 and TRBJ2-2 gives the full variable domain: DSGVTQTPKHLITATGQRVTLRCSPRSGDLSVYWYQQSLDQGLQFLIQYYNGEERAKGNILERFSAQQFPDLHSELNLSSLELGDSALYFCASSPPGQGLTGELFFGEGSRLTVL.

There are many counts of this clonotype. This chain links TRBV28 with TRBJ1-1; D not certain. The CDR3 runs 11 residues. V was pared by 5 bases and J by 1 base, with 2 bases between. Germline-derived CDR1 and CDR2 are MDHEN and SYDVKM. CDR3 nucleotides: TGTGCCAGCAGTGGGAACACTGAAGCTTTCTTT. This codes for CASSGNTEAFF.

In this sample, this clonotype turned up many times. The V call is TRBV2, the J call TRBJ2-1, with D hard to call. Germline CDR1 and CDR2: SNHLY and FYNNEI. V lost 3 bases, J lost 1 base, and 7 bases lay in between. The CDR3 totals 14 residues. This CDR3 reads CASSEGGSYNEQFF. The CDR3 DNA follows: TGTGCCAGCAGTGAGGGCGGATCCTACAATGAGCAGTTCTTC. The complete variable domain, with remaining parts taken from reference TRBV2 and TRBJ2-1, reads EPEVTQTPSHQVTQMGQEVILRCVPISNHLYFYWYRQILGQKVEFLVSFYNNEISEKSEIFDDQFSVERPDGSNFTLKIRSTKLEDSAMYFCASSEGGSYNEQFFGPGTRLTVL.

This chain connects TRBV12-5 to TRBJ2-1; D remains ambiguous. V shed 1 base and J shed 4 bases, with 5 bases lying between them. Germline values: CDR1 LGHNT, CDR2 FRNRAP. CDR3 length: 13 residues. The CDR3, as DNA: TGTGCTAGTGGTTTGGATTCATACAATGAGCAGTTCTTC. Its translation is CASGLDSYNEQFF.

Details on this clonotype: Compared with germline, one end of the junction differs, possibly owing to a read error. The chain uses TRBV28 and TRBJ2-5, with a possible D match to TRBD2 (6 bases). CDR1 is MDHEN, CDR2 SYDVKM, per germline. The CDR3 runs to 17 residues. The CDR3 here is CVSTPLLGQGGEETQYF. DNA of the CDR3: TGTGTCAGCACCCCCCTCCTAGGCCAAGGAGGGGAGGAGACCCAGTACTTC.

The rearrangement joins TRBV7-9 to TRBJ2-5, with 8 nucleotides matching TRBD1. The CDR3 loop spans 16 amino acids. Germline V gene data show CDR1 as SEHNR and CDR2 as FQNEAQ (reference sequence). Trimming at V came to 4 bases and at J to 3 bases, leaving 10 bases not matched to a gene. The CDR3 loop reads CASSSGQELIKETQYF. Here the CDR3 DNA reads TGTGCCAGCAGCTCGGGACAGGAATTAATAAAAGAGACCCAGTACTTC.

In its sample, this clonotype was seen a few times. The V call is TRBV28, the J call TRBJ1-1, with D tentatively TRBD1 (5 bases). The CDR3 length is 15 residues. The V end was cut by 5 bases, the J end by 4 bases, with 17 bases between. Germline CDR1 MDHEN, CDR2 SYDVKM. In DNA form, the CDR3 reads TGTGCCAGCAGTACGCCAACGGGACTCGGCACTGAAGCTTTCTTT. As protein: CASSTPTGLGTEAFF.

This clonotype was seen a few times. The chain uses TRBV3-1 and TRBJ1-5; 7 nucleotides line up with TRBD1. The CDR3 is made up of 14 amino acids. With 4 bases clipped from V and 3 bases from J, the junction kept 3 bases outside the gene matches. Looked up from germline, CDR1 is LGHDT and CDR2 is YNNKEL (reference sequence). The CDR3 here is CASSPDRVNQPQHF. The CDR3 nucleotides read TGTGCCAGCAGCCCCGACAGGGTCAATCAGCCCCAGCATTTT.

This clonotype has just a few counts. The CDR3 coding sequence is TGTGCCAGCAGTGCGACAGGAGGGTTTGGCGAGCAGTACTTC. Residues: CASSATGGFGEQYF. The V call is TRBV6-1, the J call TRBJ2-7; either TRBD1 or TRBD2 may supply D (6 bases each). Germline V lookup: CDR1 MNHNS, CDR2 SASEGT. Trimming pared 4 bases from V and 6 bases from J, leaving 16 bases between. There are 14 residues in the CDR3.

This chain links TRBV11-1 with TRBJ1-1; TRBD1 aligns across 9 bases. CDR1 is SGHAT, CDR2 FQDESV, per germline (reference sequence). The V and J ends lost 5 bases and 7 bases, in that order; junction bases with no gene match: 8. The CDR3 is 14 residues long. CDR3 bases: TGTGCCAGCAGCGCTCGGACAGGGGTTGGTGAAGCTTTCTTT. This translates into CASSARTGVGEAFF.

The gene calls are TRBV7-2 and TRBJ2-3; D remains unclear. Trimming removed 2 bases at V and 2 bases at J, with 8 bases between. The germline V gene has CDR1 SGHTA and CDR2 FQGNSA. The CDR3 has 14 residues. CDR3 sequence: CASSLRGITDTQYF. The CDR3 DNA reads TGTGCCAGCAGCTTACGCGGTATCACAGATACGCAGTATTTT.

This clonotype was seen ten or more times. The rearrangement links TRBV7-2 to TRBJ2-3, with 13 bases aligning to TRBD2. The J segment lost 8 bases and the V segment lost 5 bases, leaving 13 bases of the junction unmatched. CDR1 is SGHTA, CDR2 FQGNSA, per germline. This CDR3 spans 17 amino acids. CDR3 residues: CASSPGGTSGMDSTQYF. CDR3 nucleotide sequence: TGTGCCAGCAGCCCAGGGGGGACTAGCGGGATGGATTCTACGCAGTATTTT.

CDR3 in amino acids: CASSTGGELFF. For the CDR3, the DNA is TGTGCCAGTAGTACCGGGGGGGAGCTGTTTTTT. The rearrangement links TRBV19 to TRBJ2-2, with D unresolved. The V gene's germline CDR1 is LNHDA and CDR2 SQIVND (reference sequence). This CDR3 has 11 amino acids. Trimming stripped 4 bases from V and 8 bases from J, with 5 bases between. Looking up the rest from reference TRBV19 and TRBJ2-2 gives the full variable domain: DGGITQSPKYLFRKEGQNVTLSCEQNLNHDAMYWYRQDPGQGLRLIYYSQIVNDFQKGDIAEGYSVSREKKESFPLTVTSAQKNPTAFYLCASSTGGELFFGEGSRLTVL.

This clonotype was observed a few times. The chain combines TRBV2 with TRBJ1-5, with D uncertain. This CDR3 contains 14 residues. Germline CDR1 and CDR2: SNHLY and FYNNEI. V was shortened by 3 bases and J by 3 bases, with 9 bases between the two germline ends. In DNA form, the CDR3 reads TGTGCCAGCAGTGATAACGGTTTCAATCAGCCCCAGCATTTT. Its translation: CASSDNGFNQPQHF. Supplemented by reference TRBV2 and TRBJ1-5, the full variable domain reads EPEVTQTPSHQVTQMGQEVILRCVPISNHLYFYWYRQILGQKVEFLVSFYNNEISEKSEIFDDQFSVERPDGSNFTLKIRSTKLEDSAMYFCASSDNGFNQPQHFGDGTRLSIL.

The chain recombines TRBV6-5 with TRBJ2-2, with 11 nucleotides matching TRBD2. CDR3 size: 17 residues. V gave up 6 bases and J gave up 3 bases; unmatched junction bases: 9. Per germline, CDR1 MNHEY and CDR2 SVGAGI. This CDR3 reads CASSLTLAGGDTGELFF. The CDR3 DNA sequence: TGTGCCAGCAGCTTAACTCTAGCGGGAGGTGACACCGGGGAGCTGTTTTTT.

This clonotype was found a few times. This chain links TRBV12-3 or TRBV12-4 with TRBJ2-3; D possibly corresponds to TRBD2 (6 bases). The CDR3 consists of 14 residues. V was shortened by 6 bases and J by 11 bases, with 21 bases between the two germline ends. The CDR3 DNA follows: TGTGCCAGCAGACAGATCCTTGCGGGATATGGGCAGTATTTT. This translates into CASRQILAGYGQYF.

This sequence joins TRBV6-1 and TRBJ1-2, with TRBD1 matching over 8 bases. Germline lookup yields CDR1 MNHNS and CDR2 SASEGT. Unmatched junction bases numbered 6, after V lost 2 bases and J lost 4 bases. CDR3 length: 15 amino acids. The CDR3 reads CASSERLQGGYGYTF. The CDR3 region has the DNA TGTGCCAGCAGTGAACGTTTACAGGGGGGCTATGGCTACACCTTC.

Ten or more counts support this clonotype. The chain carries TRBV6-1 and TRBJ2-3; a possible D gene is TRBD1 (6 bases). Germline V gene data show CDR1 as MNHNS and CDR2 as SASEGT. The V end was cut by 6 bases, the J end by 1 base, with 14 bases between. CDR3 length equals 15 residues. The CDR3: CASRLTGFGTDTQYF. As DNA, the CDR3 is TGTGCCAGCAGGCTCACAGGGTTCGGCACAGATACGCAGTATTTT.

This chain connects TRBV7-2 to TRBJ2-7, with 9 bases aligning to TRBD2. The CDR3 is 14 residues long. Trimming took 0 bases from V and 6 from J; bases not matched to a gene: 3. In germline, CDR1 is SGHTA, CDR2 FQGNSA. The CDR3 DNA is TGTGCCAGCAGCTTAGCGGCGGGAGGGCCCGAGCAGTACTTC. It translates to CASSLAAGGPEQYF.

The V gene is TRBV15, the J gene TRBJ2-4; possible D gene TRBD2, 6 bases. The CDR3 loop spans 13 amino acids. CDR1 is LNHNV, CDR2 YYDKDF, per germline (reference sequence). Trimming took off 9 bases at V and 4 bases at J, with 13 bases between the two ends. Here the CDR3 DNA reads TGTGCCACTATGGAGGGCCTAAAAAACATTCAGTACTTC. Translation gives CATMEGLKNIQYF.

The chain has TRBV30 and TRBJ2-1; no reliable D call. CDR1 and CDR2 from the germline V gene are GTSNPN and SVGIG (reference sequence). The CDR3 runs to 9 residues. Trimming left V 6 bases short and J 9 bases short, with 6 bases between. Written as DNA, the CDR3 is TGTGCCTGCAATCGTGAGCAGTTCTTC. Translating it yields CACNREQFF.

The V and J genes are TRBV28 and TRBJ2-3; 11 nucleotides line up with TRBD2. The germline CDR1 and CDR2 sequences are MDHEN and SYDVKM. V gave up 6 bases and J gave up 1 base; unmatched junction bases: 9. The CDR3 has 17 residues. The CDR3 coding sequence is TGTGCCAGCAGCCAAATCCCACTAGCGGGGGGCACAGATACGCAGTATTTT. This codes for CASSQIPLAGGTDTQYF. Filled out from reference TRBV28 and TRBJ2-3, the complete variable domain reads DVKVTQSSRYLVKRTGEKVFLECVQDMDHENMFWYRQDPGLGLRLIYFSYDVKMKEKGDIPEGYSVSREKKERFSLILESASTNQTSMYLCASSQIPLAGGTDTQYFGPGTRLTVL.